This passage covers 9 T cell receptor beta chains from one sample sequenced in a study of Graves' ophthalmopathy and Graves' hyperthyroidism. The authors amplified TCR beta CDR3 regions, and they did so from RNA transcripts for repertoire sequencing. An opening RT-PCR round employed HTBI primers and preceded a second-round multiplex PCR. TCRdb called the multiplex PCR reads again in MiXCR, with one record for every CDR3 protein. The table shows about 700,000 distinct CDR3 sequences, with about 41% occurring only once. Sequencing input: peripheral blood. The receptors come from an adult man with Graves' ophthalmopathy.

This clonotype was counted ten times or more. Here the CDR3 DNA reads TGTGCCAGCAGCTTCGGACGGATCACTGAAGCTTTCTTT. This encodes CASSFGRITEAFF. The genes are TRBV7-2 and TRBJ1-1; the D is unclear. The CDR3 is 13 amino acids. V was trimmed by 3 bases and J by 4 bases, leaving 9 bases between them. Per germline, CDR1 SGHTA and CDR2 FQGNSA.

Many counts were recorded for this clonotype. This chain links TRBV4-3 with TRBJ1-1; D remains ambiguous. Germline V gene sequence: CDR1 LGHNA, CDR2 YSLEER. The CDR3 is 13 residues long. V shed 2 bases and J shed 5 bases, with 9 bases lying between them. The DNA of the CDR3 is TGCGCCAGCAGCCAACGACGAGGGACTGAAGCTTTCTTT. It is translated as CASSQRRGTEAFF.

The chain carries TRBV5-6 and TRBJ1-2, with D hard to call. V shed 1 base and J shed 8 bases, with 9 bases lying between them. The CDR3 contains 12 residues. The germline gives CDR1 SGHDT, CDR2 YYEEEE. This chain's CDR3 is CASSLWVWGYTF. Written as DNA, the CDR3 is TGTGCCAGCAGCTTGTGGGTTTGGGGCTACACCTTC.

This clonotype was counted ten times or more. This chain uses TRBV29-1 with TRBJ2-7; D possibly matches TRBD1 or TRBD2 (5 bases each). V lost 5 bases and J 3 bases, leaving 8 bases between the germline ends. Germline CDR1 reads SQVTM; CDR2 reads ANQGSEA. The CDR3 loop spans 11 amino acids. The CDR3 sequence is CSVWDRYEQYF. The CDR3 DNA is TGCAGCGTTTGGGACCGCTACGAGCAGTACTTC.

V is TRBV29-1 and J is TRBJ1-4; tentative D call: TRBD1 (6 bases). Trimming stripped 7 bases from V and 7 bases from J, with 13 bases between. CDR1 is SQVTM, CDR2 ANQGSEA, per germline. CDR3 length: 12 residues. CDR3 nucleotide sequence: TGCAGCGCCAACAGGGACACTGAAAAACTGTTTTTT. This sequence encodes CSANRDTEKLFF.

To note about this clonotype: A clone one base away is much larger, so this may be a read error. CDR3 nucleotides: TGTGCCAGCAGGCCCGGGGTGGGAATGGAGGGCTACACCTTC. It translates to CASRPGVGMEGYTF. The rearrangement links TRBV6-2 or TRBV6-3 to TRBJ1-2; D not resolved. The CDR3 is made up of 14 amino acids. Trimming removed 6 bases at V and 8 bases at J, with 19 bases between. The germline gives CDR1 MNHEY, CDR2 SVGEGT.

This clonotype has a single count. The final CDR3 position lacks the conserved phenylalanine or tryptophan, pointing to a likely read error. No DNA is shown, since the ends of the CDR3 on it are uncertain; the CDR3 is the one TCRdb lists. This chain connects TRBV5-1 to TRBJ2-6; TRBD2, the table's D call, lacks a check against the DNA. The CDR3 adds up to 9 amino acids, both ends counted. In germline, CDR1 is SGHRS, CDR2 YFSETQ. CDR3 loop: CASSLARAS.

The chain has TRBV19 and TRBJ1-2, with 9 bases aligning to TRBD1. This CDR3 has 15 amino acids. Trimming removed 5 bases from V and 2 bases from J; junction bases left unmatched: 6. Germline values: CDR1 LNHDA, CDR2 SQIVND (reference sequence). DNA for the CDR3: TGTGCCAGTAGTGGCGCCGGGACAGGGAACTATGGCTACACCTTC. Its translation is CASSGAGTGNYGYTF.

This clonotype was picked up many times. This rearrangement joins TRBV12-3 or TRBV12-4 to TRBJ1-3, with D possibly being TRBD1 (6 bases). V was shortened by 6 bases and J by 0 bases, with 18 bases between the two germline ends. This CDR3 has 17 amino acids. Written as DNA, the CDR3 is TGTGCCAGCAGCGACGTTATGCAGGGGAGCTCTGGAAACACCATATATTTT. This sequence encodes CASSDVMQGSSGNTIYF.